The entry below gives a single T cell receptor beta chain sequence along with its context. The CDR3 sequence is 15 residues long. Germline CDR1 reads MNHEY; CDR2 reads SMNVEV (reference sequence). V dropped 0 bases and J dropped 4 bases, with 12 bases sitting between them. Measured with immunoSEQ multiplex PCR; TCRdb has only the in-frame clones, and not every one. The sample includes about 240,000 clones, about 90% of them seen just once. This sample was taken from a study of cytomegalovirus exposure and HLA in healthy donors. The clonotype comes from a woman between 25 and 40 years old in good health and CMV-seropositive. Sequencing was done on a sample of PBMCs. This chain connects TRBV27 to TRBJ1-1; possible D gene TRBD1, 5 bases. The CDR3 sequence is CASSLSWQGGTEAFF. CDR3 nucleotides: TGTGCCAGCAGTTTATCATGGCAGGGCGGCACTGAAGCTTTCTTT.